Shown below are 11 T cell receptor beta chains from a single sample sequenced in a study of human T cells and chemical hapten exposure. TCRdb used MiXCR to reprocess the RACE reads, holding one entry per CDR3 protein. The data contain 95,000 to 150,000 distinct CDR3 sequences, approximately 11% of them singletons. As to time point: patch test 3, about 24 weeks after DPC sensitization. Treatment: therapeutic diphenylcyclopropenone sensitization with weekly scalp DPC. This specimen consisted of whole blood, obtained in connection with sensitization to the hapten diphenylcyclopropenone (DPC). These receptors originate from a woman in her 50s with alopecia areata. Some clones in this sample may be carry-over from other donors' samples.

This clonotype was counted between two and nine times. The chain uses TRBV19 and TRBJ2-1, with 13 bases matching TRBD2. J gave up 6 bases and V 0 bases, and 5 bases lay outside the gene matches. The CDR3 sequence is 17 residues long. The germline CDR1 and CDR2 sequences are LNHDA and SQIVND (reference sequence). CDR3 nucleotides: TGTGCCAGTAGTATAGAGAGAACTAGCGGGAGGGCCAATGAGCAGTTCTTC. Amino acid sequence: CASSIERTSGRANEQFF.

Only a few counts were recorded for this clonotype. The chain combines TRBV6-5 with TRBJ1-2, with D unresolved. The germline V and J ends were trimmed by 6 bases and 0 bases, with 8 bases remaining between them. The CDR3 has 13 amino acids. Germline CDR1 MNHEY, CDR2 SVGAGI. In DNA, the CDR3 is TGTGCCAGCAGGAGAGGTCCTAACTATGGCTACACCTTC. This sequence encodes CASRRGPNYGYTF.

This clonotype showed up just a few times. This sequence joins TRBV20-1 and TRBJ2-3, with 13 bases that match TRBD2. V was pared by 3 bases and J by 3 bases, with 21 bases of the junction left unmatched. Germline V gene lookup returns CDR1 DFQATT and CDR2 SNEGSKA (reference sequence). CDR3 length equals 21 residues. The CDR3 coding sequence is TGCAGTGCTAGTGTATATCAGCCCGGGACTAGCGGGACCTTGATGACAGATACGCAGTATTTT. It translates to CSASVYQPGTSGTLMTDTQYF.

In its sample, this clonotype was seen a few times. This rearrangement joins TRBV7-8 to TRBJ2-7; 10 bases align to TRBD2. Germline assignment: CDR1 SGHVS and CDR2 FQNEAQ. V trimming: 5 bases; J trimming: 5 bases; junction bases outside the gene matches: 9. There are 15 residues in the CDR3. The CDR3 DNA follows: TGTGCCAGCAGCCCGTGGGCTAGCGGGAGAGACGAGCAGTACTTC. Translation gives CASSPWASGRDEQYF.

This clonotype has only a few counts. This chain joins TRBV12-5 and TRBJ1-5; D not certain. Trimming removed 1 base at V and 11 bases at J, with 12 bases between. This CDR3 region has 13 residues. Per germline, CDR1 LGHNT and CDR2 FRNRAP. The CDR3 is CASGLAPRPAQHF. The CDR3 DNA reads TGTGCTAGTGGTTTGGCCCCCCGCCCGGCCCAGCATTTT.

This clonotype occurred many times. The V and J genes are TRBV6-2 or TRBV6-3 and TRBJ2-6; the D gene is possibly TRBD1 (5 bases). The germline V and J ends were trimmed by 7 bases and 0 bases, with 7 bases remaining between them. The germline CDR1 and CDR2 sequences are MNHEY and SVGEGT. The CDR3 is made up of 14 amino acids. CDR3 protein: CASTRDSGANVLTF. The CDR3 nucleotides read TGTGCCAGCACCAGGGACTCTGGGGCCAACGTCCTGACTTTC.

This clonotype appeared many times. The J gene is TRBJ1-3, the V gene TRBV12-3 or TRBV12-4, with D uncertain. This CDR3 has 10 amino acids. The germline V and J ends were trimmed by 6 bases and 4 bases, with 1 base remaining between them. The CDR3 loop reads CASRGNTIYF. Written as DNA, the CDR3 is TGTGCCAGCAGAGGAAACACCATATATTTT.

This clonotype showed up just a few times. The genes are TRBV29-1 and TRBJ1-1, with D perhaps TRBD1 (5 bases). The CDR3 extends over 12 amino acids. Trimming took 0 bases from V and 10 from J, leaving 12 bases between them. The germline gives CDR1 SQVTM, CDR2 ANQGSEA. Here the CDR3 reads CSVEELTEGAFF. Written as DNA, the CDR3 is TGCAGCGTTGAAGAATTGACAGAAGGAGCTTTCTTT.

This clonotype was detected a few times. The rearrangement uses TRBV29-1 and TRBJ2-3; 10 bases map to TRBD2. Germline V gene data show CDR1 as SQVTM and CDR2 as ANQGSEA. The length of the CDR3 is 14 residues. After removal of 2 bases from V and 7 bases from J, the junction contained 6 bases not matched to a gene. DNA for the CDR3: TGCAGCGTTGAATTCCAGCGGGAGGGGTATACGCAGTATTTT. This sequence encodes CSVEFQREGYTQYF.

This clonotype was detected ten times or more. The genes are TRBV9 and TRBJ2-3; maybe TRBD2 (6 bases). V was cut by 0 bases and J by 0 bases, with 11 bases left in between. The CDR3 length is 16 residues. Germline CDR1 reads SGDLS; CDR2 reads YYNGEE. The CDR3 bases are TGTGCCAGCAGCGTAGAAGGCGGGGTTAGCACAGATACGCAGTATTTT. Its protein is CASSVEGGVSTDTQYF.

This clonotype was found a few times. In DNA, the CDR3 is TGTGCCAGCAGCCCCGGGGCCCTTTCGTCCCCTGAAGCTTTCTTT. This gives the protein CASSPGALSSPEAFF. The chain is built from TRBV7-3 and TRBJ1-1; the D gene is possibly TRBD1 (5 bases). The CDR3 is 15 residues long. Germline V lookup: CDR1 SGHTA, CDR2 FQGTGA. Trimming left V 5 bases short and J 6 bases short, with 19 bases between.